Listed below are T cell receptor beta chains from one sample, sequenced in a study of regulatory T cells in long-lasting Graves disease. TCRdb analysed the multiplex PCR reads with MiXCR anew, one entry per CDR3 protein. Of approximately 540,000 distinct CDR3 sequences in the sample, approximately 12% were seen once. The same data also contributed to another study, on T cells in Graves' hyperthyroidism and ophthalmopathy.

This specimen was peripheral blood mononuclear cells (PBMCs), taken at new diagnosis, from a patient treated with antithyroid drugs. The receptors were gathered from a woman in her twenties or thirties with Graves disease. CDR3s include the opening cysteine and the closing phenylalanine or tryptophan. Each record gives: CDR3 protein, V gene, D gene. D genes are given only for firm matches.

CASSQGRNEQFF | TRBV14 | .
CSARDRGRTSGTYNEQFF | TRBV20-1 | TRBD2
CASRRLAPSYNEQFF | TRBV28 | TRBD2
CASSRGRSTSPGANVLTF | TRBV19 | .
CASSPPRQSEQYF | TRBV7-8 | .
CAISDPGYQPQHF | TRBV10-3 | .
CASSFGASGRDNEQFF | TRBV5-1 | TRBD2
CASSQPGTSGSNEQFF | TRBV4-1 | TRBD2
CASTEAGGAYTF | TRBV12-3/TRBV12-4 | TRBD1
CASSSLRTSGKDTQYF | TRBV6-5 | TRBD2
CAWSRLVLAKNIQYF | TRBV30 | .
CASSPNVGNQPQHF | TRBV7-8 | .
CASSQLAGGPSEQFF | TRBV14 | TRBD2
CASSLGQPYNEQFF | TRBV12-3/TRBV12-4 | .
CASSETGGLEAFF | TRBV27 | TRBD1
CASSERRGAYNEQFF | TRBV10-1 | TRBD2
CASRIQGNTEAFF | TRBV2 | .
CASSLQGQETDTQYF | TRBV13 | TRBD1
CASSVIPGQGRYEQYF | TRBV5-1 | TRBD1
CASSLGELYEETQYF | TRBV7-9 | .
CASSERIMGMDNQPQHF | TRBV6-1 | .
CASSPGGLGTEAFF | TRBV18 | .
CASSQTWTGEDIQYF | TRBV4-2 | TRBD1
CSVEVRQGNTEAFF | TRBV29-1 | .
CASSQVRDFRYEQYF | TRBV4-3 | .
CASSVTGTEAFF | TRBV2 | .
CASSSRPIYNSPLHF | TRBV7-2 | .
CAGDGSYTGELFF | TRBV30 | .
CSARTAPGEQYF | TRBV20-1 | .
CASSALGGSTDTQYF | TRBV6-1 | TRBD1
CASSRESGQGSDTQYF | TRBV5-4 | TRBD1
CASSFGTVSGNTIYF | TRBV5-1 | TRBD1
CAIRRTAGGYGYTF | TRBV10-3 | TRBD1
CATSAAGNNQPQHF | TRBV24-1 | .
CASSHRGTVDTQYF | TRBV4-1 | .
CASSMVGSEAFF | TRBV19 | .
CASSHDGTGGYYGYTF | TRBV4-1 | TRBD1
CASSLKKSFGRYNEQFF | TRBV7-2 | .
CASRQGGSTEAFF | TRBV2 | .
CASSYDGTLYEQYF | TRBV6-5 | .
CASSRPPYDTQYF | TRBV6-2/TRBV6-3 | .
CSAVDRSYGYTF | TRBV29-1 | .
CASSPLLGSFSAEAFF | TRBV6-1 | .
CASSDRLATNTGELFF | TRBV2 | .
CAISGAGNGYTF | TRBV10-3 | .
CASSLTSETYGYTF | TRBV13 | .